This T cell receptor beta chain was sequenced during a study of cytomegalovirus exposure and HLA in healthy donors. Overall study: Clustering assigned over 70% of the approximately 400 genotyped donors to the Caucasian-associated ancestry cluster.

V shed 2 bases and J shed 8 bases, with 13 bases lying between them. Germline V lookup: CDR1 SGHRS, CDR2 YFSETQ. The CDR3 consists of 14 residues. Primers: 60 Vbeta forward and 13 Jbeta reverse. Generated by immunoSEQ multiplex PCR, the TCRdb table keeps only in-frame clones and is missing some. The sample contains about 190,000 clones, roughly four fifths of which appear only once. The sequenced sample consisted of PBMCs. The J gene is TRBJ1-4, the V gene TRBV5-1; a weak D match, TRBD1 (6 bases). The TCR comes from a woman in her 30s in good health and CMV-seropositive. The CDR3 DNA follows: TGCGCCAGCAGCTTCAGGACCCAGGGGGAAAAACTGTTTTTT. Amino acids: CASSFRTQGEKLFF.